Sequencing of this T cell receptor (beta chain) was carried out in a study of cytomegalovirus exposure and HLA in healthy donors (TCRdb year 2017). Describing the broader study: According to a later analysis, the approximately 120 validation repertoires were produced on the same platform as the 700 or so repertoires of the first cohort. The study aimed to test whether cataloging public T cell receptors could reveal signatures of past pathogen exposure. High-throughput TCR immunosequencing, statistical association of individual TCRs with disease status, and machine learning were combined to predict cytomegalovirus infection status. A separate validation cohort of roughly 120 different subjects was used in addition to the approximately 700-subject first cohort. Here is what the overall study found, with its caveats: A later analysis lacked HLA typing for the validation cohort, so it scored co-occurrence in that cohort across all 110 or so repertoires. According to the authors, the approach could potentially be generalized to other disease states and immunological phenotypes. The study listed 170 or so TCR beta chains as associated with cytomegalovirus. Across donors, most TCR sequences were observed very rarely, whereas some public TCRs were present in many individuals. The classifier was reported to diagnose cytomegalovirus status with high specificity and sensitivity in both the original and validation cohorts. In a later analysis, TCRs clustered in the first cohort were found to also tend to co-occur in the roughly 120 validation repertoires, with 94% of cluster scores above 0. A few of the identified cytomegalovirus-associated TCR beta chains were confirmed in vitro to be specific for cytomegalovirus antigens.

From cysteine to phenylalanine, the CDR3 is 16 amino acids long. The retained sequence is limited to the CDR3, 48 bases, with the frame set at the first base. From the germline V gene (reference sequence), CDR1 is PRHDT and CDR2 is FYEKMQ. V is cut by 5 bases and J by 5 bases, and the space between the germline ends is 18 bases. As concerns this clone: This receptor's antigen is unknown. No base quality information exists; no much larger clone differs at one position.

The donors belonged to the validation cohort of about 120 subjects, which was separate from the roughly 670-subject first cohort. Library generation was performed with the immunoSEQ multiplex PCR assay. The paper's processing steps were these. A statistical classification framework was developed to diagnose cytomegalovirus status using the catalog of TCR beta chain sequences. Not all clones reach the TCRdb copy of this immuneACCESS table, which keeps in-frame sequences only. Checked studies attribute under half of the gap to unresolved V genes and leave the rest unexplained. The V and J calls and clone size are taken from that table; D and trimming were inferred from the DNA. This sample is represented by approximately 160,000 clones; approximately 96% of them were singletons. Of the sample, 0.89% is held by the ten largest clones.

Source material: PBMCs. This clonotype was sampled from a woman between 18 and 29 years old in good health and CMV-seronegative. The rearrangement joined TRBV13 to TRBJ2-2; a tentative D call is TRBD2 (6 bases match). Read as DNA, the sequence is TGTGCCAGCAGCCGAGGGAGGTCCGGGGGTACCGGGGAGCTGTTTTTT. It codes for CASSRGRSGGTGELFF.